These T cell receptor beta chains were read from a single sample in a study of cytomegalovirus exposure and HLA in healthy donors. Sequencing was performed with immunoSEQ multiplex PCR; in TCRdb, only in-frame clones are kept and a portion is missing. The repertoire has approximately 150,000 clones, around 85% of them found once; the top ten carry 2% to 2.5%. The sequenced sample was PBMCs. These receptors came from a male donor in good health and CMV-seronegative. Each CDR3 is given with its conserved first and last residue. A D gene is named only where the DNA matches it firmly. A row's size may be missing; if present it is once, few, many or a size class.

V,J,D,size,CDR3,DNA
TRBV5-1,TRBJ2-3,-,-,CASSLQQDTQYF,TGCGCCAGCAGCTTACAGCAAGATACGCAGTATTTT
TRBV7-2,TRBJ2-2,-,-,CASSFSGATGELFF,TGTGCCAGCAGCTTTTCCGGTGCAACCGGGGAGCTGTTTTTT
TRBV10-3,TRBJ2-1,TRBD2,-,CAISGTSGVAEQFF,TGTGCCATCAGTGGGACTAGCGGGGTTGCTGAGCAGTTCTTC
TRBV5-1,TRBJ2-6,-,-,CASSPGMSSGANGLTF,TGCGCCAGCAGTCCAGGGATGAGCTCTGGGGCCAACGGCCTGACTTTC
TRBV27,TRBJ2-1,TRBD2,-,CASSLSGGPHNEQFF,TGTGCCAGCAGTTTAAGCGGGGGGCCTCACAATGAGCAGTTCTTC
TRBV5-1,TRBJ2-1,-,once,CASSSGNEQFF,TGCGCCAGCAGCTCGGGGAATGAGCAGTTCTTC
TRBV18,TRBJ1-5,-,-,CASSPWGDNQPQHF,TGTGCCAGCTCACCCTGGGGGGACAATCAGCCCCAGCATTTT
TRBV18,TRBJ2-7,TRBD1,-,CASSLNRGRAYEQYF,TGTGCCAGCTCCCTCAACAGGGGCCGCGCGTACGAGCAGTACTTC
TRBV6-5,TRBJ2-2,-,-,CASRTRGRNGELFF,TGTGCCAGCAGGACAAGGGGTCGAAACGGGGAGCTGTTTTTT
TRBV6-5,TRBJ2-7,-,-,CASSSSSRAYEQYF,TGTGCCAGCAGTTCCTCTAGTCGAGCCTACGAGCAGTACTTC
TRBV11-3,TRBJ2-1,TRBD2,few,CASSFRGTSGGNNEQFF,TGTGCCAGCAGCTTTAGGGGGACTAGCGGGGGGAACAATGAGCAGTTCTTC
TRBV11-3,TRBJ2-3,-,-,CASSSDWDTDTQYF,TGTGCCAGCAGCTCGGACTGGGACACAGATACGCAGTATTTT
TRBV5-1,TRBJ2-5,-,-,CASRQFYGGEETQYF,TGCGCCAGCAGGCAATTTTACGGGGGAGAAGAGACCCAGTACTTC
TRBV5-4,TRBJ2-5,-,-,CASSLTTGETQYF,TGTGCCAGCAGCTTGACTACCGGGGAGACCCAGTACTTC
TRBV7-2,TRBJ1-2,TRBD1,-,CASSLAPIQGANYGYTF,TGTGCCAGCAGCTTAGCTCCAATCCAGGGGGCTAACTATGGCTACACCTTC
TRBV25-1,TRBJ1-2,-,-,CASSGTGNPPNYGYTF,TGTGCCAGCAGTGGTACAGGGAACCCTCCTAACTATGGCTACACCTTC
TRBV5-1,TRBJ1-2,TRBD1,-,CASSLEGQGALDGYTF,TGCGCCAGCAGCTTGGAAGGACAGGGGGCACTGGATGGCTACACCTTC
TRBV5-1,TRBJ2-6,-,-,CASSSPGTGANVLTF,TGCGCCAGCAGCTCCCCGGGAACTGGGGCCAACGTCCTGACTTTC
TRBV7-9,TRBJ1-2,-,-,CASSQPGEFNYGYTF,TGTGCCAGCAGCCAGCCGGGGGAGTTTAACTATGGCTACACCTTC
TRBV19,TRBJ1-4,-,once,CASSTGAVLGEKLFF,TGTGCCAGTAGTACTGGGGCCGTATTAGGAGAAAAACTGTTTTTT
TRBV7-2,TRBJ1-2,-,-,CASSAVPGGYTF,TGTGCCAGCAGCGCGGTTCCTGGAGGCTACACCTTC
TRBV19,TRBJ2-3,-,-,CASSTTHRTRPRNTDTQYF,TGTGCCAGTAGTACCACTCATCGGACTCGCCCCCGGAACACAGATACGCAGTATTTT
TRBV6-5,TRBJ1-6,-,once,CASRYREYNSPLHF,TGTGCCAGCAGATACAGGGAGTACAATTCACCCCTCCACTTT
TRBV27,TRBJ2-1,TRBD1,-,CASSQSTGAWDEQFF,TGTGCCAGCAGCCAAAGCACAGGGGCCTGGGATGAGCAGTTCTTC
TRBV11-2,TRBJ1-1,-,few,CASSLFRSTEAFF,TGTGCCAGCAGCTTATTTCGTAGCACTGAAGCTTTCTTT
TRBV27,TRBJ2-2,TRBD1,-,CASSRTGGTGELFF,TGTGCCAGCAGTCGTACAGGGGGCACCGGGGAGCTGTTTTTT